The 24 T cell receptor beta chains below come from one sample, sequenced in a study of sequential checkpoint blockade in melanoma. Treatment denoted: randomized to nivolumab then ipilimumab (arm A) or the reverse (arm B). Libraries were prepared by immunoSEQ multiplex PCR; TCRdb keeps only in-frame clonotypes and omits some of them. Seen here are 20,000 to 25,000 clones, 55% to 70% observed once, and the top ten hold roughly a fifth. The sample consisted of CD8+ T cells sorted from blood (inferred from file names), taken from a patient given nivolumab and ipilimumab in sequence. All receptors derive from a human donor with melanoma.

Written as DNA, the CDR3 is TGTGCCAGCAGTCCCTCCGGGACAGGGGATGAAAAACTGTTTTTT. This sequence encodes CASSPSGTGDEKLFF. The rearrangement joins TRBV28 to TRBJ1-4; 10 bases are shared with TRBD1. This CDR3 is built from 15 residues. V lost 5 bases to trimming and J lost 6 bases; unmatched junction nucleotides: 6. Germline lookup yields CDR1 MDHEN and CDR2 SYDVKM.

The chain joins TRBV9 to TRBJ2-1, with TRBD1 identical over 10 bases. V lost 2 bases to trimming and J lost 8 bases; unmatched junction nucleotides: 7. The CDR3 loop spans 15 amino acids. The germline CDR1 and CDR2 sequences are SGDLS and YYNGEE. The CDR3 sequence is CASSVGQGVIDEQFF. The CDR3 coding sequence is TGTGCCAGCAGCGTTGGACAGGGGGTCATCGATGAGCAGTTCTTC.

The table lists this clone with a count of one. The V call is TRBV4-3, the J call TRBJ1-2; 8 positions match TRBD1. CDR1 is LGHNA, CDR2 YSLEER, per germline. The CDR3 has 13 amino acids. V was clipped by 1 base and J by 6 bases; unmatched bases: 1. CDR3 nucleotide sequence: TGCGCCAGCAGCCAAGGACAGGGGAATGGCTACACCTTC. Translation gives CASSQGQGNGYTF.

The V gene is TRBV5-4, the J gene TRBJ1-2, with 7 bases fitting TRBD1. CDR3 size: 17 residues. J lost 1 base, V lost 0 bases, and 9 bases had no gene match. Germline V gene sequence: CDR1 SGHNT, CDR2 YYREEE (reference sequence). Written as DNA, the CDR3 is TGTGCCAGCAGCTTGGGCCTCGGGACAGACGTTAACTATGGCTACACCTTC. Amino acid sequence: CASSLGLGTDVNYGYTF.

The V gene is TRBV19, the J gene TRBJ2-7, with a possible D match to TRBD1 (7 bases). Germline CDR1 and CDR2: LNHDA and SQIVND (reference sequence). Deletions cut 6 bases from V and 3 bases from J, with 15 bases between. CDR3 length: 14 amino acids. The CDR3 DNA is TGTGCCAGTAGCTATGGGCGGGACAGCTACGAGCAGTACGTC. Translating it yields CASSYGRDSYEQYV.

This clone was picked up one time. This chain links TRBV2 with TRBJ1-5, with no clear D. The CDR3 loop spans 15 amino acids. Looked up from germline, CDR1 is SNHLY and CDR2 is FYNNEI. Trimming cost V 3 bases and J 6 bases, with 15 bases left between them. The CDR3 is CASSEGDSAPQPQHF. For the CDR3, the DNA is TGTGCCAGCAGTGAGGGAGACTCGGCCCCTCAGCCCCAGCATTTT.

The CDR3: CASSLGGAYGYTF. The CDR3 region has the DNA TGTGCCAGCAGTTTAGGCGGTGCCTATGGCTACACCTTC. This chain connects TRBV28 to TRBJ1-2; D not resolved. V lost 2 bases and J 4 bases, leaving 8 bases between the germline ends. Germline values: CDR1 MDHEN, CDR2 SYDVKM. The CDR3 covers 13 residues.

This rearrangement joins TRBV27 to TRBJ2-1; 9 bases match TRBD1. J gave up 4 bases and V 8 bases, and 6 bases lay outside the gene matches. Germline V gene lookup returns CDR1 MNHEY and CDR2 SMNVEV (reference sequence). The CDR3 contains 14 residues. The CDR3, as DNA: TGTGCCAGCGGTGGGACAGGGCCTTACAATGAGCAGTTCTTC. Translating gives CASGGTGPYNEQFF.

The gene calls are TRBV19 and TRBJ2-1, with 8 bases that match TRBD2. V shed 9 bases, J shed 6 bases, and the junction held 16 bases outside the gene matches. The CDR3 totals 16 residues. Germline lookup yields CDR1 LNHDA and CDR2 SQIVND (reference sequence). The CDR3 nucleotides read TGTGCCAGCAGCCCTCCGGGGGCGGGGGGCCCCAATGAGCAGTTCTTC. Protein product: CASSPPGAGGPNEQFF.

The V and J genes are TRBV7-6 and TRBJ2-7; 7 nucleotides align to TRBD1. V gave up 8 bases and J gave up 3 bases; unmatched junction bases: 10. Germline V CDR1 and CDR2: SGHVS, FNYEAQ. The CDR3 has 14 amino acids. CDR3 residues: CASASGTAFYEQYF. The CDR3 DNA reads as TGTGCCAGCGCCTCCGGGACAGCATTCTACGAGCAGTACTTC.

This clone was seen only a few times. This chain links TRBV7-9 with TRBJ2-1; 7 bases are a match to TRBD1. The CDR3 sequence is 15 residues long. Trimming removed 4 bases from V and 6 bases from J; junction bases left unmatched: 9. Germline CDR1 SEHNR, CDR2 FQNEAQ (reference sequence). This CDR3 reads CASSSQTGPGNEQFF. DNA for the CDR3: TGTGCCAGCAGCTCCCAGACAGGGCCCGGCAATGAGCAGTTCTTC.

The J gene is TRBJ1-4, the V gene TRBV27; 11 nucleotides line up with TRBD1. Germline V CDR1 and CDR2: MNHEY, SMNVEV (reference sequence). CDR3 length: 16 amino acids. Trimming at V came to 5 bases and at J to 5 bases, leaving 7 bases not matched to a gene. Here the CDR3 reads CASSLGTGGWNEKLFF. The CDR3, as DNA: TGTGCCAGCAGTCTAGGGACAGGGGGTTGGAATGAAAAACTGTTTTTT. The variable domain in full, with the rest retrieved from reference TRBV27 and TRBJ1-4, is EAQVTQNPRYLITVTGKKLTVTCSQNMNHEYMSWYRQDPGLGLRQIYYSMNVEVTDKGDVPEGYKVSRKEKRNFPLILESPSPNQTSLYFCASSLGTGGWNEKLFFGSGTQLSVL.

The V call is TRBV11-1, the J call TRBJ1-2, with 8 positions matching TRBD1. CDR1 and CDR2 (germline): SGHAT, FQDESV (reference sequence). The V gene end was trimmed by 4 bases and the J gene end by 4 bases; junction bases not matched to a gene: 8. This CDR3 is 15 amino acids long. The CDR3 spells CASSSGTGGGYGYTF. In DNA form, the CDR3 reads TGTGCCAGCAGCTCTGGGACAGGAGGGGGCTATGGCTACACCTTC.

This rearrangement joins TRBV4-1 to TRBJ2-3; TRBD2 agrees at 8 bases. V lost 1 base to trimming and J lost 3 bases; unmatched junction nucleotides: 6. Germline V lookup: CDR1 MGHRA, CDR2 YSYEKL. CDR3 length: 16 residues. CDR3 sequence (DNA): TGCGCCAGCAGCCAAGGCCCGGGACTAGTTACAGATACGCAGTATTTT. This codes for CASSQGPGLVTDTQYF.

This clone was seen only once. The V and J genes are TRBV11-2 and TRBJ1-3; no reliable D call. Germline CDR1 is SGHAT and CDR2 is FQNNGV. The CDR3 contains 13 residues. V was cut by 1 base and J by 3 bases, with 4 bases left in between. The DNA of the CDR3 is TGTGCCAGCAGCTTAGTCGGTGGAAACACCATATATTTT. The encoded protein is CASSLVGGNTIYF.

This CDR3 reads CSGCDRVNTEAFF. CDR3 in DNA: TGCAGCGGGTGTGACAGGGTGAACACTGAAGCTTTCTTT. The chain carries TRBV29-1 and TRBJ1-1; 7 nucleotides line up with TRBD1. The CDR3 spans 13 residues. The germline V gene has CDR1 SQVTM and CDR2 ANQGSEA. With V trimmed by 7 bases and J by 0 bases, 5 bases remained unmatched.

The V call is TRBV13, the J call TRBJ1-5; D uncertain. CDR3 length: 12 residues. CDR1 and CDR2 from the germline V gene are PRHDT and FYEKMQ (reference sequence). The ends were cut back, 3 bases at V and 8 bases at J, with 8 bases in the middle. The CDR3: CASSFGREPQHF. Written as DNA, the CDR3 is TGTGCCAGCAGCTTCGGGCGGGAGCCCCAGCATTTT.

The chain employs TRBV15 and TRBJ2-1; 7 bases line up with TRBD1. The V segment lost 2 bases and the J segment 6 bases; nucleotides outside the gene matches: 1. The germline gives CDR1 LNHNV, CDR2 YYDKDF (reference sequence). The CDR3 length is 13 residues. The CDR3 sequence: CATSRRTGNEQFF. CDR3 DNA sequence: TGTGCCACCAGCAGACGGACAGGCAATGAGCAGTTCTTC.

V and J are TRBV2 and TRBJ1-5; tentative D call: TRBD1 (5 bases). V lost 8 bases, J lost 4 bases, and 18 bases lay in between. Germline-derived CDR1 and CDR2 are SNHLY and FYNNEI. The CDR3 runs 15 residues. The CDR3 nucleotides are TGTGCCAGCTCCAGCTCGACAGACCAGAATCAGCCCCAGCATTTT. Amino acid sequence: CASSSSTDQNQPQHF.

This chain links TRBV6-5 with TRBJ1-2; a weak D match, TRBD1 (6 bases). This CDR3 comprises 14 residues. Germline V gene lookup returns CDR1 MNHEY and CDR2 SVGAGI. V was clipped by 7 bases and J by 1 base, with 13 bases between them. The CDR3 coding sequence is TGTGCCAGCACCTCACTGGACAGTAACTATGGCTACACCTTC. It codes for CASTSLDSNYGYTF.

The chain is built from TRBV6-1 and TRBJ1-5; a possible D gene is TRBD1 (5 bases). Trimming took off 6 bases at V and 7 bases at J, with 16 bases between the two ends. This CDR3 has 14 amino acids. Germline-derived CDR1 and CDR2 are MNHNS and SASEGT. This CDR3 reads CASSPITGGQPQHF. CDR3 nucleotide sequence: TGTGCCAGCAGCCCCATCACGGGGGGGCAGCCCCAGCATTTT.

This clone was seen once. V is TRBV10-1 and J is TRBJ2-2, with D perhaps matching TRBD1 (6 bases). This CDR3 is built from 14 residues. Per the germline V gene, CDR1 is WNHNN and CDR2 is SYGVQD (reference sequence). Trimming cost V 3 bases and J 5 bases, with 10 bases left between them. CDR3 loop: CASSETGYTGELFF. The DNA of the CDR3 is TGCGCCAGCAGTGAAACAGGGTATACCGGGGAGCTGTTTTTT.

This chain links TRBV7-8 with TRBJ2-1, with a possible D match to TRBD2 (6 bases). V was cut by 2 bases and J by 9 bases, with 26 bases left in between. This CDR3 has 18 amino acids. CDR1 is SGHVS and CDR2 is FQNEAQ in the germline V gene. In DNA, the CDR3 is TGTGCCAGCAGCTTAATATACTTTAGCGGAAAGAATTCCTCTGAGCAGTTCTTC. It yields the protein CASSLIYFSGKNSSEQFF. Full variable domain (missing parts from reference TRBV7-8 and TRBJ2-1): GAGVSQSPRYKVAKRGQDVALRCDPISGHVSLFWYQQALGQGPEFLTYFQNEAQLDKSGLPSDRFFAERPEGSVSTLKIQRTQQEDSAVYLCASSLIYFSGKNSSEQFFGPGTRLTVL.

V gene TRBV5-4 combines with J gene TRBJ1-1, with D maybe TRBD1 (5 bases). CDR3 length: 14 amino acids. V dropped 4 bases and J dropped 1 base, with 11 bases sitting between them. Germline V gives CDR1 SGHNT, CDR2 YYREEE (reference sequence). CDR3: CASSQETGNTEAFF. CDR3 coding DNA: TGTGCCAGCAGCCAAGAAACAGGGAACACTGAAGCTTTCTTT.